The source of this T cell receptor beta chain is a study of immune heterogeneity within non-small cell lung tumors. Study information: With respect to histology, the tumors encompassed a few squamous cell carcinomas, 10 non-squamous carcinomas and 1 not otherwise specified.

Details on this clonotype: The antigen remains undetermined.

Findings and caveats of the study: Individual patients mostly differed in their high-frequency T-cell receptor beta clonotypes. Within each patient, tumor sites shared identical dominant CDR3 beta clonotypes and also held site-unique high-frequency clones.

Amplification of TCR beta CDR3 was performed by multiplex PCR with 32 V and 13 J primers. TCRdb itself ran the multiplex PCR reads through MiXCR, one entry per CDR3 protein. The sample shows thousands of distinct CDR3 sequences, less than 35% of them seen only once. Germline loops: CDR1 DFQATT, CDR2 SNEGSKA (reference sequence). CDR3 length: 15 amino acids. The J segment lost 5 bases and the V segment lost 6 bases, leaving 12 bases of the junction unmatched. The template consisted of bulk tumor genomic DNA, with 600 ng used per sample. From each primary tumor, several far-apart biopsies were obtained during surgery. The study enrolled patients with untreated, newly diagnosed non-small cell lung cancer who underwent curative surgery. Patients newly diagnosed with non-small cell lung cancer and having curative-intent surgery served as donors.

The sequencing input was lung tumor tissue. The clonotype comes from a man in his 60s with non-small cell lung cancer. V and J are TRBV20-1 and TRBJ2-5, with 10 bases identical to TRBD2. CDR3 loop: CSATSGRADGETQYF. CDR3 DNA sequence: TGCAGTGCAACAAGCGGGAGGGCCGACGGGGAGACCCAGTACTTC.